This note documents a single T cell receptor beta chain sequence. The data derive from a study of blood T cell repertoires in COVID-19. Study background: PBMCs, B-cell-depleted T cells, or T cells were the source of the cDNA or gDNA that made up the material.

Per the germline V gene, CDR1 is SNHLY and CDR2 is FYNNEI. V was trimmed by 8 bases and J by 6 bases, leaving 8 bases between them. This CDR3 is built from 10 residues. TCRdb's table, derived via immunoSEQ multiplex PCR, lists solely in-frame clones and lacks some. The profile covers around 240,000 clones, with approximately 83% appearing a single time and 6% to 9.5% taken by the ten largest. This receptor was obtained from a woman in her forties or fifties with acute or convalescent COVID-19. The sequencing sample was made of peripheral blood. The rearrangement uses TRBV2 and TRBJ2-7; the D gene is possibly TRBD1 (5 bases). CDR3 sequence: CASGAVEQYF. CDR3 in DNA: TGTGCCAGCGGGGCGGTCGAGCAGTACTTC.